Given below is one T cell receptor (beta chain) in context. This record belongs to a study of control samples from healthy donors and cancer patients. TCRdb's table, derived via immunoSEQ multiplex PCR, lists solely in-frame clones and lacks some. The table records over 200,000 clones, around 80% of them present only once. The length of the CDR3 is 14 residues. V lost 7 bases, J lost 2 bases, and 14 bases lay in between. Germline V gene data show CDR1 as SQVTM and CDR2 as ANQGSEA. The sequencing sample was made of PBMCs. The V call is TRBV29-1, the J call TRBJ1-4; TRBD1 is a possible D gene (6 bases). The TCR comes from a woman aged 60-75 years with lung cancer. The CDR3 nucleotides read TGCAGCGGACGGTACGGGGGCACTAATGAAAAACTGTTTTTT. Protein: CSGRYGGTNEKLFF. Using reference TRBV29-1 and TRBJ1-4 for the parts outside the CDR3, the full variable domain is SAVISQKPSRDICQRGTSLTIQCQVDSQVTMMFWYRQQPGQSLTLIATANQGSEATYESGFVIDKFPISRPNLTFSTLTVSNMSPEDSSIYLCSGRYGGTNEKLFFGSGTQLSVL.